These 13 T cell receptor beta chains came from one sample sequenced in a study of shared clonotypes between healthy human individuals. Method: immunoSEQ multiplex PCR; TCRdb's copy keeps in-frame clones and lacks some. The sample lists millions of clones; roughly 95% were seen once. The sample was naive CD4+ T cells sorted from blood. Subset denoted: CD45RA+ positively selected. The origin of the receptors is a man younger than 30 in good health.

Notes on this clone: A much more abundant neighbour one base away suggests this may be a read error. The same CDR3 also results from other DNA sequences found in this sample. The J gene is TRBJ1-1, the V gene TRBV10-3; D perhaps matches TRBD1 (5 bases). CDR1 is ENHRY, CDR2 SYGVKD, per germline. This CDR3 has 14 residues. The V and J ends lost 6 bases and 4 bases respectively, with 15 bases between them. In DNA form, the CDR3 reads TGTGCCATCAGGGCGGGTTACCAGGGCACTGAAGCTTTCTTT. This encodes CAIRAGYQGTEAFF.

The rearrangement joins TRBV6-4 to TRBJ2-4; D uncertain. Deletions cut 8 bases from V and 1 base from J, with 15 bases between. CDR1 and CDR2 from the germline V gene are MRHNA and SNTAGT. The CDR3 runs 15 residues. This CDR3 is CASPRTAKAKNIQYF. The CDR3 nucleotides read TGTGCCAGCCCCCGGACGGCAAAGGCCAAAAACATTCAGTACTTC.

The CDR3 DNA follows: TGCGCCAGCAGCCGGCTGTGGGGCGAGCTTGACAATGAGCAGTTCTTC. Protein sequence: CASSRLWGELDNEQFF. This sequence joins TRBV4-1 and TRBJ2-1; D is perhaps TRBD1 (5 bases). This CDR3 spans 16 amino acids. Germline loops: CDR1 MGHRA, CDR2 YSYEKL. Trimming stripped 4 bases from V and 5 bases from J, with 18 bases between.

This sequence joins TRBV13 and TRBJ2-1; TRBD2 matches at 10 bases. The V and J ends lost 5 bases and 6 bases, in that order; junction bases with no gene match: 7. This CDR3 has 15 amino acids. The germline CDR1 and CDR2 sequences are PRHDT and FYEKMQ (reference sequence). CDR3 bases: TGTGCCAGCAGCATTACTAGCGGGGCTTCCAATGAGCAGTTCTTC. Protein sequence: CASSITSGASNEQFF. Based on the CDR3 plus reference TRBV13 and TRBJ2-1, the full variable domain is AAGVIQSPRHLIKEKRETATLKCYPIPRHDTVYWYQQGPGQDPQFLISFYEKMQSDKGSIPDRFSAQQFSDYHSELNMSSLELGDSALYFCASSITSGASNEQFFGPGTRLTVL.

Comments on this clone: Other nucleotide sequences from this sample produce the same CDR3. V gene TRBV4-3 combines with J gene TRBJ1-3; D gene uncertain. The germline V gene has CDR1 LGHNA and CDR2 YSLEER. Deletions cut 0 bases from V and 0 bases from J, with 9 bases between. This CDR3 comprises 16 residues. The CDR3 reads CASSQEASFSGNTIYF. DNA for the CDR3: TGCGCCAGCAGCCAAGAAGCGAGTTTCTCTGGAAACACCATATATTTT.

V usage is TRBV11-2 and J usage is TRBJ1-1, with D possibly matching TRBD1 (5 bases). Deletions cut 1 base from V and 3 bases from J, with 12 bases between. This CDR3 contains 15 residues. From germline, CDR1 is SGHAT and CDR2 FQNNGV. CDR3 nucleotide sequence: TGTGCCAGCAGCTTAGTAGGGGCGAGGGACACTGAAGCTTTCTTT. Amino acids: CASSLVGARDTEAFF.

The rearrangement uses TRBV27 and TRBJ2-4, with TRBD1 matching over 10 bases. With 2 bases clipped from V and 0 bases from J, the junction kept 4 bases outside the gene matches. The CDR3 loop spans 17 amino acids. Germline V lookup: CDR1 MNHEY, CDR2 SMNVEV (reference sequence). The CDR3 here is CASSLEGQGLAKNIQYF. The CDR3 nucleotides are TGTGCCAGCAGTTTAGAGGGACAGGGGCTAGCCAAAAACATTCAGTACTTC.

A word on this clone: One end of the junction varies from germline; a read error may be responsible. The rearrangement links TRBV5-5 to TRBJ1-2; a weak D match, TRBD1 (6 bases). Germline V gene data show CDR1 as SGHKS and CDR2 as YYEKEE (reference sequence). This CDR3 is built from 15 residues. CDR3 sequence: CASSYQPGQDYGYTF. As DNA, the CDR3 is TGTGCCAGCAGCTACCAGCCGGGACAAGACTATGGCTACACCTTT.

V and J are TRBV10-2 and TRBJ2-1; 7 bases line up with TRBD2. The germline CDR1 and CDR2 sequences are WSHSY and SAAADI. The CDR3 contains 13 residues. With V trimmed by 4 bases and J by 12 bases, 9 bases remained unmatched. CDR3 sequence (DNA): TGCGCCAGCAGTGTTCAGGCGGGGGTTTGGCAGTTCTTC. It specifies CASSVQAGVWQFF.

Turning to this clone: Additional DNA sequences in this sample encode the identical CDR3. V is TRBV7-9 and J is TRBJ1-1, with 9 bases aligning to TRBD1. J was trimmed by 1 base and V by 11 bases; bases with no gene match: 5. The CDR3 contains 13 residues. CDR1 SEHNR and CDR2 FQNEAQ come from the germline V gene (reference sequence). The CDR3 is CASSDRGNTEAFF. The DNA for the CDR3 is TGTGCCTCCTCGGACAGGGGGAACACTGAAGCTTTCTTT.

As DNA, the CDR3 is TGTGCCAGCAGTGAACAAGGCTCCCCACGAGATACGCAGTATTTT. Translated: CASSEQGSPRDTQYF. The chain has TRBV2 and TRBJ2-3; D uncertain. V lost 2 bases and J 5 bases, leaving 14 bases between the germline ends. Germline CDR1 reads SNHLY; CDR2 reads FYNNEI. The CDR3 extends over 15 amino acids.

In the case of this clone: This sample includes further DNA sequences coding for the same CDR3. The V and J genes are TRBV5-1 and TRBJ2-6; D possibly corresponds to TRBD1 (5 bases). Germline CDR1 is SGHRS and CDR2 is YFSETQ. The V end was cut by 0 bases, the J end by 4 bases, with 8 bases between. The CDR3 sequence is 15 residues long. The CDR3 sequence is CASSLGQSGANVLTF. In DNA form, the CDR3 reads TGCGCCAGCAGCTTGGGACAGTCAGGGGCCAACGTCCTGACTTTC.

The CDR3 here is CASSLGGLAGSEQFF. CDR3 in DNA: TGTGCCAGCAGCTTAGGAGGGCTAGCGGGTTCTGAGCAGTTCTTC. The J gene is TRBJ2-1, the V gene TRBV11-2; 8 bases map to TRBD2. This CDR3 has 15 amino acids. The V gene end was trimmed by 1 base and the J gene end by 9 bases; junction bases not matched to a gene: 8. Germline lookup yields CDR1 SGHAT and CDR2 FQNNGV.